These T cell receptor beta chains were read from a single sample in a study of blood T cell repertoires in COVID-19. Clones were sequenced by immunoSEQ multiplex PCR, and TCRdb holds only the in-frame ones, with some missing. The table has around 300,000 clones, about nine tenths seen once. The specimen sequenced was peripheral blood. The source is a woman between 35 and 50 years old who had recovered from COVID-19. The CDR3 runs from the conserved cysteine through the conserved F or W. The D gene is left open where the match is weak.

j_call d_call v_call cdr3_nt cdr3_aa
TRBJ1-2 . TRBV30 TGTGCCTGGAGGGGGGGATCTAACTATGGCTACACCTTC CAWRGGSNYGYTF
TRBJ2-3 . TRBV6-1 TGTGCCAGCAGTGATCAGGGGCCGCCATACACAGATACGCAGTATTTT CASSDQGPPYTDTQYF
TRBJ1-2 TRBD1 TRBV29-1 TGCAGCGTTGAAATCGGACAGGGGGCTAGTGGCTACACCTTC CSVEIGQGASGYTF
TRBJ2-5 . TRBV11-3 TGTGCCAGCAGCTTCGGGGAGCGGGAGACCCAGTACTTC CASSFGERETQYF
TRBJ2-6 . TRBV6-5 TGTGCCAGCAGTAGCGCAGAGGCTGGGGCCAACGTCCTGACTTTC CASSSAEAGANVLTF
TRBJ2-1 TRBD1 TRBV7-3 TGTGCCAGCAGCTTATTATCCTTGGGCTGGACAGGGGCACCGCAACTGGGCAATGAGCAGTTCTTC CASSLLSLGWTGAPQLGNEQFF
TRBJ2-1 TRBD2 TRBV5-4 TGTGCCAGCAGCGGTGGACTAGCCTACAATGAGCAGTTCTTC CASSGGLAYNEQFF
TRBJ2-1 TRBD2 TRBV4-1 TGCGCCAGCAGCCAATTAGCGGGAGGAGGTAATGAGCAGTTCTTC CASSQLAGGGNEQFF
TRBJ2-7 TRBD2 TRBV5-4 TGTGCCAGCAGCTTGGGTGGCGGGGGAGCCTCCTACGAGCAGTACTTC CASSLGGGGASYEQYF
TRBJ2-5 . TRBV27 TGTGCCAGCAGTTTATCGTACAGCCAGATTCAAGAGACCCAGTACTTC CASSLSYSQIQETQYF
TRBJ1-4 TRBD1 TRBV19 TGTGCCAGTAGTGTGGAGGGGACAGGGGTCGAAAAACTGTTTTTT CASSVEGTGVEKLFF
TRBJ2-1 . TRBV19 TGTGCCAGTAGTATAGATCGCACCGGAGATGAGCAGTTCTTC CASSIDRTGDEQFF
TRBJ2-7 . TRBV18 TGTGCCAGCTCACGCCCGGGACAATACTCCTACGAGCAGTACTTC CASSRPGQYSYEQYF
TRBJ2-7 . TRBV4-1 TGCGCCAGCAGCCAGGCGGGCGGGTTCGAGCAGTACTTC CASSQAGGFEQYF